This entry concerns a single T cell receptor beta chain. The protocol was immunoSEQ multiplex PCR, while the TCRdb copy is restricted to in-frame clones and leaves out a portion. The table shows around 15,000 clones, with approximately 53% occurring only once. This sample stems from a study of radiation and T cells in renal cell carcinoma. V lost 5 bases to trimming and J lost 11 bases, with 22 bases between them. This CDR3 contains 15 residues. CDR1 and CDR2 (germline): MNHNS, SASEGT. Treatment described: 15 Gy SBRT to primary tumor, nephrectomy 4 weeks later. The tumor was a clear cell renal cell carcinoma.

The chain joins TRBV6-1 to TRBJ1-5, with D possibly matching TRBD1 (5 bases). This TCR derives from a woman aged 55-70 years with renal cell carcinoma. The starting material was tumor tissue, obtained from a patient whose treatment included radiotherapy and nephrectomy. The CDR3 reads CASSLAGSKSGAQHF. CDR3 bases: TGTGCCAGCAGTTTGGCAGGTTCCAAATCGGGGGCCCAGCATTTT.